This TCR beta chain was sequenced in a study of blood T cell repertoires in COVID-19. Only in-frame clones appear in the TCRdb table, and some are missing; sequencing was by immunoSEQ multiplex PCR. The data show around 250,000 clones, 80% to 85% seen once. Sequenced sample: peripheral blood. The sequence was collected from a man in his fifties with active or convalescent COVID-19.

CDR3 sequence: CASKLAGTYNEQFF. The DNA for the CDR3 is TGTGCCAGTAAGTTGGCAGGGACCTACAATGAGCAGTTCTTC. The genes are TRBV19 and TRBJ2-1, with D possibly being TRBD1 (5 bases). The germline CDR1 and CDR2 sequences are LNHDA and SQIVND (reference sequence). The V and J ends lost 7 bases and 2 bases respectively, with 12 bases between them. This CDR3 comprises 14 residues.